Listed here is a single T cell receptor (beta chain). The repertoire was sequenced with immunoSEQ multiplex PCR; TCRdb's copy has only in-frame clones and lacks some. Of about 30,000 clones detected, 70% to 80% appear once; the ten largest clones hold roughly 3%. Genomic DNA came from blood conventional CD4+ T cells gated CD25-low CD127-high. This sample is drawn from a study of regulatory and conventional T cells in RAG deficiency. The V gene end was trimmed by 1 base and the J gene end by 4 bases; junction bases not matched to a gene: 1. Germline CDR1 MNHNS, CDR2 SASEGT. The CDR3 spans 14 residues. These same records also appear under a second study, on regulatory T cells. From that report: Primers: 52 TRBV forward and 13 TRBJ reverse.

Input material: CD4+ effector T cells sorted from blood. The receptor comes from a human donor in good health. The rearrangement joins TRBV6-1 to TRBJ1-2; 9 nucleotides align to TRBD1. CDR3 sequence reads: CASSEGGQGYGYTF. As DNA, the CDR3 is TGTGCCAGCAGTGAAGGGGGACAGGGCTATGGCTACACCTTC.